This TCR beta chain comes out of a study of tumor and adjacent non-tumor tissue in lung cancer. Study at large: On average, productive TCRbeta reads reached 4 million to 5 million per sample.

No cell sorting was done before RNA was extracted from the tissue. Newly diagnosed lung cancer patients had thoracic surgery in China, August–late 2014, without prior chemotherapy. The study's findings and limits: Tumor repertoires had a smaller top 100 clone share than normal lung. Higher tumor TCR diversity was associated with shorter survival.

A modified ARM-PCR protocol with three rounds of nested PCR amplified TCRbeta. MiXCR, applied by TCRdb to the multiplex PCR reads, yields one record per CDR3 protein. The data contain 65,000 to 90,000 distinct CDR3 sequences, approximately 71% of them singletons. V gave up 8 bases and J gave up 2 bases; unmatched junction bases: 1. CDR3 size: 12 residues. Germline CDR1 is SGHTA and CDR2 is FQGNSA. With respect to this clonotype: Its antigen is unidentified.

The sample consisted of lung tumor tissue. V usage is TRBV7-2 and J usage is TRBJ1-1, with 8 positions matching TRBD1. This TCR derives from a woman between 65 and 79 years old with non-small cell lung cancer. CDR3 in amino acids: CASGQGNTEAFF. CDR3 sequence (DNA): TGTGCCAGCGGACAGGGTAACACTGAAGCTTTCTTT.